The TCR beta chain under discussion was sequenced for a study of tumor-infiltrating lymphocytes in primary liver carcinoma (dated by TCRdb to the late 2010s). Notes on the research overall: Of the five patients, three men and two women aged 30 to 69 years, four had hepatocellular carcinoma and one had combined HCC and intrahepatic cholangiocarcinoma. The tumors of the five patients were staged as T1-T3 N0M0, with maximum diameters ranging from about 4 to 11 cm. A total of 35 specimens from 5 patients, comprising some 25 tumor regions, 5 adjacent noncancerous liver tissues and 5 peripheral blood samples, were covered by TCRbeta repertoire sequencing. Reproducibility between technical replicate repertoires was high, with correlation coefficients above 0.95 and mean shared-clone rates around 0.88. Each sample produced roughly 3.5 to 7.13 million productive TCRbeta reads, and read depth showed no significant difference between tissue types. Across five regions of each liver tumor, along with adjacent normal tissue and blood, the study brought together TCRbeta repertoire sequencing, expression microarrays and whole-exome sequencing. To link TCRbeta repertoire diversity with the local molecular phenotype, the 25 tumor region samples were profiled using Agilent mRNA microarrays. General findings and caveats noted by the study authors: With just a handful of patients in the study, the authors point out that the findings should be validated in a larger study. Only the TCR beta chain was sequenced, which likely underestimates true repertoire diversity because unpaired alpha chains were not captured. Because the samples were bulk and unsorted, CD4+ and CD8+ T cell repertoires could not be compared. Only about 7.5-25% of top clones were present in all five regions of a tumor, suggesting spatial heterogeneity of tumor-infiltrating T cells. Repertoire overlap was found to be higher between tumor regions (mean roughly 36%) than between tumor-adjacent (roughly 17%) or tumor-blood (14%) pairs, consistent with antigen-driven expansion. Compared with blood, tumors had a significantly larger share of the repertoire taken up by the top 250 clones (p = 0.039).

Total RNA and DNA were co-extracted without cell sorting from 20-30 mg of bulk tissue using the AllPrep DNA/RNA mini kit. Between late 2015 and March 2016, roughly 5 patients in China with histopathologically diagnosed primary liver carcinoma had their tumors surgically resected. Chronic HBV infection was present in the patients, and the patients were treatment-naive at sampling. Each tumor was sampled at five spatially separated regions: the tumor centre plus the superior, inferior, left-lateral and right-lateral poles. Histological examination found more than 80% viable tumor cells in every tumor sample. Fresh tumor and adjacent tissue pieces were bisected; one half was stored in RNAlater at -80°C, the other sent for histology. A constant-region primer and ProtoScript II reverse transcriptase were used to reverse-transcribe TCRbeta-specific cDNA from approximately 450 ng total RNA. Construction of the TCRbeta libraries relied on three nested rounds of multiplex PCR, following a slightly modified ARM-PCR procedure. Each of the first two PCR rounds ran for roughly 9 cycles using multiplex TRBV1-TRBV30 forward primers together with a Cbeta reverse primer. Sample barcodes and Illumina adapters were attached in a final 25-cycle PCR using Deep VentR polymerase. Amplicons of 200-500 bp were gel-purified with a QIAquick gel extraction kit before sequencing. An Illumina HiSeq 2500 was used to sequence the TCRbeta amplicons with 250-bp paired-end reads. The study's processing was this. Quality trimming of reads was performed with Trimmomatic v0.33, and paired reads were merged with FLASH v1.2.11 so that full CDR3 sequences could be recovered. V, D and J germline segments were assigned to the rearranged TCRbeta sequences using MiGEC v1.2.1b. Clonotype statistics and Shannon-Wiener diversity indices were calculated with VDJtools v1.0.0. Except for diversity analysis, only the 250 most abundant clonotypes of each sample were used in subsequent analyses to reduce sampling bias. TCRdb ran its own pipeline on the public reads, namely fastp trimming at Q25 and MiXCR clone calling, and kept in-frame beta chains. Each entry merges the rows of one CDR3 protein and shows their most common DNA and genes. These V and J calls are TCRdb output, not the study's own analysis. Recorded for this sample are 100,000 or so distinct CDR3 sequences; around two thirds of them occurred a single time. The biggest ten clones account for roughly 12% of the sample.

This clonotype was counted at least ten times. Its cognate antigen has yet to be identified. Base qualities are missing; no much larger clone stands one base away. From the germline V gene, CDR1 is SQVTM and CDR2 is ANQGSEA. Inclusive of the bounding cysteine and phenylalanine, the CDR3 is 13 residues long. Left in the record is the CDR3 DNA by itself, 39 bases read in frame from the first base. V sheds 4 bases and J sheds 5 bases, leaving 14 bases between their ends. Material: liver tumor tissue from sampling region 2. The cell subset or site label here, explained by the study, means: tumor region T2, inferior pole. The rearranged segments are TRBV29-1 and TRBJ2-5; the D gene cannot be resolved reliably. The clonotype originates from a woman aged 55-75 years with primary liver carcinoma and hepatitis B virus infection. The nucleotide sequence reads as follows: TGCAGCGTTGCATGGAGTGGCGGCGAGACCCAGTACTTC. This codes for CSVAWSGGETQYF.